This TCR beta chain was captured in a study of metastatic and nonmetastatic thyroid tumors. Study in general: Malignant and benign thyroid patients had repertoires compared in peripheral blood and tumor or nodule tissue.

The CDR3 sequence is 15 residues long. Germline V lookup: CDR1 KGHDR, CDR2 SFDVKD. V was shortened by 4 bases and J by 1 base, with 9 bases between the two germline ends. Before thyroid surgery, none of the patients had received any treatment. This clone was observed at least ten times. Antigen unknown. Regarding the study as a whole: It was reported that TCR beta diversity was significantly higher in malignant thyroid tumors than benign nodules, in blood and tumor.

Methods used by the authors: The distant-metastasis classifier for papillary thyroid cancer was built from CDR3 differences across clinicopathological groups. Via MiXCR, TCRdb re-called the PCR reads. In this record, the V and J calls reflect TCRdb's handling and not the investigators' own analysis. The sample shows around 40,000 clones, less than 15% of them seen only once. The sequence was obtained from a female donor with papillary thyroid cancer or a benign thyroid nodule (not recorded which). Some clones in this sample may be carry-over from other donors' samples. Material for sequencing was blood. This chain links TRBV24-1 with TRBJ2-2; D perhaps matches TRBD1 (5 bases). CDR3 region: CATSEPTGNTGELFF. The CDR3 region has the DNA TGTGCCACCAGTGAGCCCACAGGGAACACCGGGGAGCTGTTTTTT.